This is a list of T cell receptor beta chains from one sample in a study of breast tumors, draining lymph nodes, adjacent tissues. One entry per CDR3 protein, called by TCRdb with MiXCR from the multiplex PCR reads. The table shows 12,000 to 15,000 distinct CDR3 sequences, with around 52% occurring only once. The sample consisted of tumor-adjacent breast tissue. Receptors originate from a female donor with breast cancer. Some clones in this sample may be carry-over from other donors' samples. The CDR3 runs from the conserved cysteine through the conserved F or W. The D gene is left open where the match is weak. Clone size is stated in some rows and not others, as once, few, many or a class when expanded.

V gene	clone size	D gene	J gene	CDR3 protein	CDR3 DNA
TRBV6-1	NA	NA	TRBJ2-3	CASSLEVGSTDTQYF	TGTGCCAGCAGTCTAGAGGTTGGGAGCACAGATACGCAGTATTTT
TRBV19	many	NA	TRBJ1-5	CASSWGLKQPQHF	TGTGCCAGTAGCTGGGGGCTCAAGCAGCCCCAGCATTTT
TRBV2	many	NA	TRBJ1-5	CASSEAPDAGPQHF	TGTGCCAGCAGTGAAGCCCCGGATGCGGGTCCCCAGCATTTT
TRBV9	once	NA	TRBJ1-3	CASSSANPNNF	TGTGCCAGCAGCTCCGCGAACCCCAATAATTTT
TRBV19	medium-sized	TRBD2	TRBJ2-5	CASSKPGGQETQYF	TGTGCCAGTAGTAAACCGGGGGGGCAAGAGACCCAGTACTTC
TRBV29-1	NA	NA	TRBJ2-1	CSVVREGEQFF	TGCAGCGTTGTGCGCGAGGGTGAGCAGTTCTTC
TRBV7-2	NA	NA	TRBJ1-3	CASSSPGRGSGNTIYF	TGTGCCAGCAGCTCCCCAGGGAGAGGCTCTGGGAACACCATATATTTT
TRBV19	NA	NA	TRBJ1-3	CASSMTSLASGNTIYF	TGTGCCAGTAGTATGACAAGCCTTGCCTCTGGAAACACCATATATTTT
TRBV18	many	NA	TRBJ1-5	CASSPGHLGNQPQHF	TGTGCCAGCTCACCAGGTCACCTGGGCAATCAGCCCCAGCATTTT
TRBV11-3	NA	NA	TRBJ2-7	CASSPDRTAKSSYEQYF	TGTGCCAGCAGCCCTGACAGGACCGCAAAGAGCTCCTACGAGCAGTACTTC
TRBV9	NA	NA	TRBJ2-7	CASSAQSAYEQYF	TGTGCCAGCAGTGCACAGAGCGCTTACGAGCAGTACTTC
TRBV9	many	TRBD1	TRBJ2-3	CASSVGRQGADTQYF	TGTGCCAGCAGCGTAGGTCGACAGGGTGCAGATACGCAGTATTTT
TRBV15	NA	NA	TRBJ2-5	CATSRVQGRETQYF	TGTGCCACCAGCAGAGTGCAGGGGCGGGAGACCCAGTACTTC
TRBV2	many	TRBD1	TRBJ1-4	CASSEGTGGNEKLFF	TGTGCCAGCAGTGAAGGGACAGGGGGCAATGAAAAACTGTTTTTT
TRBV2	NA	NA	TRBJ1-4	CASTQREKLFF	TGTGCCAGCACACAGCGTGAAAAACTGTTTTTT
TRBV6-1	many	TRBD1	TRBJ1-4	CASSPEAGTGFEKLFF	TGTGCCAGCAGTCCCGAAGCCGGGACAGGGTTCGAAAAACTGTTTTTT
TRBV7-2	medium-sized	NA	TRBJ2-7	CASSPIGSYEQYF	TGTGCCAGCAGCCCCATCGGATCCTACGAGCAGTACTTC
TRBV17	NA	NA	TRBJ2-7	CSSIRSSYEQYF	TGCAGTAGTATTAGATCGAGCTACGAGCAGTACTTC
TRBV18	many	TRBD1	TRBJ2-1	CASSSKGTGLREQFF	TGTGCCAGCTCCTCCAAAGGGACAGGTTTAAGAGAGCAGTTCTTC